What follows are 22 T cell receptor beta chains derived from one specimen sequenced in a study of shared clonotypes between healthy human individuals. Naive CD8 populations comprised CD45RO-negative cells positively selected for CCR7, excluding terminally differentiated effector memory CD45RA+ cells. Method: immunoSEQ multiplex PCR; TCRdb's copy keeps in-frame clones and lacks some. In the table there are roughly 600,000 clones, about 98% of which are singletons. The sequenced sample consisted of naive CD8+ T cells sorted from blood. The receptor source for this set is a man aged 30-40 years in good health.

This clone was observed a single time. The chain is built from TRBV18 and TRBJ2-7; no clear D. The CDR3 sequence is 14 residues long. Germline values: CDR1 KGHSH, CDR2 LQKENI. Trimming removed 0 bases from V and 0 bases from J, with 6 bases in between. CDR3 DNA: TGTGCCAGCTCACCACCCGCTAGCTCCTACGAGCAGTACTTC. Protein product: CASSPPASSYEQYF.

The CDR3, as DNA: TGTGCCAGCAGCCCCACCAACACCGGGGAGCTGTTTTTT. Protein sequence: CASSPTNTGELFF. The genes are TRBV7-7 and TRBJ2-2; D is uncertain. This CDR3 is built from 13 residues. Germline-derived CDR1 and CDR2 are SSHAT and FNYEAQ (reference sequence). V was cut by 5 bases and J by 2 bases, with 6 bases left in between.

This chain uses TRBV6-1 with TRBJ2-2, with 7 positions matching TRBD2. Germline V gene data show CDR1 as MNHNS and CDR2 as SASEGT. The V and J ends lost 1 base and 5 bases, in that order; junction bases with no gene match: 7. This CDR3 has 16 amino acids. CDR3 in DNA: TGTGCCAGCAGTGAAGGGACTAGTCTCGGAACCGGGGAGCTGTTTTTT. Amino acids: CASSEGTSLGTGELFF.

The chain joins TRBV27 to TRBJ2-7; D gene ambiguous. Trimming pared 4 bases from V and 6 bases from J, leaving 16 bases between. Germline V gene data show CDR1 as MNHEY and CDR2 as SMNVEV (reference sequence). This CDR3 is 14 amino acids long. The CDR3 is CASSSSGTSTEQYF. The CDR3 coding sequence is TGTGCCAGCAGTTCAAGTGGAACATCGACCGAGCAGTACTTC.

This clone was seen just once. The chain has TRBV7-8 and TRBJ2-7; 7 bases agree with TRBD2. Germline V gene lookup returns CDR1 SGHVS and CDR2 FQNEAQ. Losses at the gene ends were 3 bases for V and 3 bases for J; bases not matched to a gene: 5. The CDR3 is 14 amino acids. CDR3 sequence (DNA): TGTGCCAGCAGCTTGGACCGGGACTACTACGAGCAGTACTTC. Translating it yields CASSLDRDYYEQYF.

The gene calls are TRBV11-2 and TRBJ1-2; 8 bases agree with TRBD1. CDR1 is SGHAT, CDR2 FQNNGV, per germline. The CDR3 covers 13 residues. With 6 bases clipped from V and 7 bases from J, the junction kept 7 bases outside the gene matches. The CDR3 DNA sequence: TGTGCCAGCAGGGGGTTGGGACAGGCTGGCTACACCTTC. Translating it yields CASRGLGQAGYTF.

This chain links TRBV4-3 with TRBJ2-1; possibly TRBD2 for D (5 bases). Deletions cut 6 bases from V and 4 bases from J, with 16 bases between. The CDR3 sequence is 15 residues long. Germline CDR1 is LGHNA and CDR2 is YSLEER. The CDR3 spells CASSWNGIAYNEQFF. The CDR3 DNA is TGCGCCAGCAGTTGGAACGGGATCGCGTACAATGAGCAGTTCTTC.

This clone was seen just once. The same CDR3 arises from other DNA sequences in this sample as well. V and J are TRBV15 and TRBJ1-5, with a weak D call TRBD1 (5 bases). V was cut by 0 bases and J by 4 bases, with 10 bases left in between. The CDR3 is made up of 15 amino acids. CDR1 and CDR2 from the germline V gene are LNHNV and YYDKDF (reference sequence). CDR3: CATSRDRGENQPQHF. CDR3 DNA sequence: TGTGCCACCAGCAGAGATCGAGGGGAGAATCAGCCCCAGCATTTT. Complete variable domain (other parts from reference TRBV15 and TRBJ1-5): DAMVIQNPRYQVTQFGKPVTLSCSQTLNHNVMYWYQQKSSQAPKLLFHYYDKDFNNEADTPDNFQSRRPNTSFCFLDIRSPGLGDTAMYLCATSRDRGENQPQHFGDGTRLSIL.

This sequence joins TRBV4-3 and TRBJ2-1; tentative D call: TRBD1 (6 bases). The CDR3 is 16 residues long. Germline CDR1 is LGHNA and CDR2 is YSLEER. Trimming shortened V by 0 bases and J by 5 bases, and 14 bases separated the two germline ends. The CDR3 sequence: CASSQDWGRGDNEQFF. The CDR3 nucleotides read TGCGCCAGCAGCCAAGATTGGGGCAGGGGAGACAATGAGCAGTTCTTC.

The V call is TRBV27, the J call TRBJ1-2, with D maybe TRBD1 (6 bases). The germline V and J ends were trimmed by 2 bases and 4 bases, with 11 bases remaining between them. Germline-derived CDR1 and CDR2 are MNHEY and SMNVEV (reference sequence). The length of the CDR3 is 14 residues. In DNA, the CDR3 is TGTGCCAGCAGTTTAAGACAGGAGGTCTATGGCTACACCTTC. Translation: CASSLRQEVYGYTF.

This chain connects TRBV27 to TRBJ2-7, with no clear D. This CDR3 has 12 residues. V lost 5 bases and J 0 bases, leaving 5 bases between the germline ends. CDR1 is MNHEY and CDR2 is SMNVEV in the germline V gene (reference sequence). CDR3 sequence (DNA): TGTGCCAGCAGTACGAGCTCCTACGAGCAGTACTTC. Amino acids: CASSTSSYEQYF.

The gene calls are TRBV6-6 and TRBJ2-3; 8 nucleotides align to TRBD1. Looked up from germline, CDR1 is MNHNY and CDR2 is SVGAGI (reference sequence). V lost 8 bases to trimming and J lost 1 base; unmatched junction nucleotides: 5. The CDR3 contains 14 residues. The chain's CDR3 is CASWSTGGTDTQYF. The CDR3 region has the DNA TGTGCCAGCTGGTCGACAGGGGGCACAGATACGCAGTATTTT.

The chain's CDR3 is CASSFRGGGAREQYF. The CDR3 region has the DNA TGTGCCAGCAGCTTCCGCGGCGGGGGGGCGCGGGAGCAGTACTTC. The rearrangement links TRBV5-6 to TRBJ2-7; 9 nucleotides agree with TRBD2. Germline V gene data show CDR1 as SGHDT and CDR2 as YYEEEE. This CDR3 contains 15 residues. V was clipped by 2 bases and J by 7 bases; unmatched bases: 10.

This rearrangement joins TRBV28 to TRBJ2-7; D unclear. Trimming left V 8 bases short and J 2 bases short, with 7 bases between. Germline-derived CDR1 and CDR2 are MDHEN and SYDVKM. The CDR3 is 11 residues long. The CDR3 nucleotides are TGTGCCAGCCGCCAGGCCTACGAGCAGTACTTC. This codes for CASRQAYEQYF.

This chain links TRBV28 with TRBJ2-7; a possible D gene is TRBD2 (5 bases). V was pared by 6 bases and J by 5 bases, with 23 bases between. Looked up from germline, CDR1 is MDHEN and CDR2 is SYDVKM. There are 16 residues in the CDR3. The CDR3 nucleotides read TGTGCCAGCAGCCCCCCGGAGGCCCCACGGGGAGACGAGCAGTACTTC. Amino acid sequence: CASSPPEAPRGDEQYF.

The V and J genes are TRBV28 and TRBJ1-1, with D possibly TRBD1 on 5 matching bases. The CDR3 extends over 14 amino acids. Germline V gene lookup returns CDR1 MDHEN and CDR2 SYDVKM. Trimming cost V 2 bases and J 3 bases, with 10 bases left between them. This CDR3 is CASSLGALYTEAFF. In nucleotides, the CDR3 is TGTGCCAGCAGTTTAGGGGCTCTGTACACTGAAGCTTTCTTT.

This rearrangement joins TRBV5-4 to TRBJ2-5; D gene ambiguous. The CDR3 length is 14 residues. Germline V lookup: CDR1 SGHNT, CDR2 YYREEE (reference sequence). Trimming cost V 5 bases and J 2 bases, with 13 bases left between them. The DNA for the CDR3 is TGTGCCAGCAGTCAAGGAAGGTCTCAAGAGACCCAGTACTTC. Its translation: CASSQGRSQETQYF.

The chain uses TRBV6-6 and TRBJ1-3; D is uncertain. Trimming cost V 2 bases and J 0 bases, with 2 bases left between them. CDR3 length: 13 residues. Germline assignment: CDR1 MNHNY and CDR2 SVGAGI (reference sequence). For the CDR3, the DNA is TGTGCCAGCAGTTACGTCTCTGGAAACACCATATATTTT. Protein sequence: CASSYVSGNTIYF.

To note about this clone: This same CDR3 is encoded by further DNA sequences in the sample. The chain carries TRBV5-1 and TRBJ2-7; D is unresolved. Between the trimmed V and J ends, which lost 0 bases and 4 bases, there was a span of 5 bases. Per the germline V gene, CDR1 is SGHRS and CDR2 is YFSETQ. The CDR3 totals 12 residues. The CDR3 region has the DNA TGCGCCAGCAGCTTGGTGGGTTACGAGCAGTACTTC. Protein: CASSLVGYEQYF.

V is TRBV29-1 and J is TRBJ1-2; no clear D. CDR3 size: 12 residues. V dropped 1 base and J dropped 7 bases, with 10 bases sitting between them. CDR1 is SQVTM, CDR2 ANQGSEA, per germline. Here the CDR3 DNA reads TGCAGCGTTGAAGTTGAAGGGTCTGGCTACACCTTC. The encoded protein is CSVEVEGSGYTF.

The J gene is TRBJ2-2, the V gene TRBV28; the match to TRBD1 covers 10 bases. In germline, CDR1 is MDHEN, CDR2 SYDVKM. J gave up 6 bases and V 7 bases, and 8 bases lay outside the gene matches. This CDR3 spans 15 amino acids. Here the CDR3 reads CASISLGQGAGELFF. The CDR3 DNA reads TGTGCCAGCATTTCCCTTGGACAGGGGGCCGGGGAGCTGTTTTTT.

The V gene is TRBV7-8, the J gene TRBJ2-2; D possibly corresponds to TRBD2 (6 bases). V was trimmed by 6 bases and J by 7 bases, leaving 15 bases between them. Germline V gene data show CDR1 as SGHVS and CDR2 as FQNEAQ. The CDR3 totals 14 residues. The CDR3 protein is CASRMGGLVGELFF. The CDR3 DNA sequence: TGTGCCAGCAGGATGGGGGGATTGGTCGGGGAGCTGTTTTTT.